This TCR beta chain was captured by sequencing in a study of T cells in Graves' hyperthyroidism and ophthalmopathy (dated by TCRdb to the late 2010s). Regarding the study in general: Peripheral blood samples were taken at initial diagnosis, before any treatment was given. TCR V-J signatures able to tell the groups apart were searched for in a discovery cohort of 100 or so patients, of whom over 40 had Graves' ophthalmopathy and roughly 58 had stable Graves' hyperthyroidism. The roughly 91 discovery patients were randomly split 7:3 into training and test sets. The paper reports TCR Vbeta CDR3 sequencing of over 120 peripheral blood samples: fewer than 50 ophthalmopathy, under 80 hyperthyroidism and around 17 progressor patients. Whether ophthalmopathy could be predicted prospectively was tested in an independent validation cohort made up of approximately 19 hyperthyroidism patients plus 17 patients who later progressed to ophthalmopathy. Thyroid tissue and blood T-cell repertoires from several Graves' hyperthyroidism patients were also compared in the study. After blood sampling, hyperthyroidism patients were treated with methimazole at a starting dose of 30 mg daily, and ophthalmopathy patients were treated with high-dose intravenous methylprednisolone. Study-wide conclusions, independent of this receptor: Ophthalmopathy was separated from stable hyperthyroidism by a 13 V-J signature model, with approximately 86% sensitivity and about 81% specificity obtained in cross-validation and 80%/75% obtained in testing. No statistical method was used to set the sample size in advance, and investigators knew the group allocation. In validation, the model predicted progression to ophthalmopathy a median of roughly 6.2 months before onset, with over 55% sensitivity and roughly 79% specificity. Most expanded thyroid clonotypes (frequency above 0.001) were also found in blood, which suggests that blood repertoires may mirror thyroid immune responses.

Ophthalmopathy patients had moderately to severely active disease, with a Clinical Activity Score of 3 or more, a NOSPECS grade of 4 or more, and a disease duration of less than 3 months. Any patient with an uncontrolled infection, another autoimmune disease, pregnancy or lactation was excluded. Diagnoses were established on the basis of clinical symptoms, serum thyroxine and TRAb, thyroid ultrasound, and orbital computed tomography. PBMCs were separated from roughly 9.3 ml of fresh peripheral blood using Ficoll-Paque density gradient centrifugation. Trizol reagent was used to extract total RNA, and RNA quality was then checked on an Agilent 2100 Bioanalyzer. This clonotype was seen many times. Its antigen is still unknown. Base qualities are not provided; no much larger clone lies one nucleotide away. The TCR beta CDR3 regions were amplified from the RNA transcripts. The first round of RT-PCR for the TCR CDR3 was performed with the HTBI primer set and the Qiagen OneStep RT-PCR kit. Libraries were constructed in a second round of multiplex PCR, after which size selection and purification were performed. Libraries were sequenced paired-end with 100 bp reads on an Illumina HiSeq2000. From the authors' description of their analysis: Raw data were processed with SOAPnuke, discarding reads with adapters, uncalled bases, mean Phred below 15, or no exact constant-primer or identifier match. COPE v1.2.5 was used to merge the high-quality paired reads, and each unique nucleotide sequence was defined as a clonotype. MiTCR v1.1 was used to align the clonotypes against IMGT TRBV, TRBD and TRBJ reference segments. Only V-J combinations with frequency above 0.0001, covering approximately 99% of repertoires, were analysed. A TCS score was defined as the ratio between F50 (clonal expansion) and ExV (chaos), using BLOSUM62-based TCRdist between CDR3 peptides within each V-J. Welch's t-statistics and random forest reduced fewer than 600 V-J features to about 12, which were used in a naive Bayes classifier (R e1071). TCRdb reprocessing: public reads trimmed at Q25 with fastp, clones called with MiXCR, in-frame beta chains kept. When rows share a CDR3 protein, they turn into one entry using the most common DNA and genes. The authors' filters were not applied to this entry. Within this sample are hundreds of thousands of distinct CDR3 sequences, with approximately 25% of them counted one time only. The top ten constitute 11% of the sample.

CDR1 and CDR2 are drawn from the germline V gene: MNHNS, SASEGT. V and J are truncated by 5 bases and 1 base respectively, leaving an intervening sequence of 11 bases. The CDR3, from cysteine to phenylalanine, totals 14 residues. Solely the CDR3 DNA is kept, with 42 bases framed from the first base. Sequences were obtained from blood. The receptor was derived from a young woman with Graves' ophthalmopathy. In this chain, TRBV6-1 is recombined with TRBJ1-1, with the D gene not clear enough to name. The CDR3 here reads CASSITQENTEAFF. The bases read TGTGCCAGCAGTATTACCCAGGAGAACACTGAAGCTTTCTTT.